Sequencing of this T cell receptor (beta chain) was carried out in a study of a mutant IDH1 vaccine in newly diagnosed glioma. TCRdb's copy holds only in-frame clones and misses some; the assay was immunoSEQ multiplex PCR. This table holds approximately 45,000 clones, over 80% found once. With regard to this clone: Its matching antigen is unknown.

The germline V gene encodes CDR1 SEHNR and CDR2 FQNEAQ (reference sequence). There are 18 residues in the CDR3. The V and J ends lost 3 bases and 1 base respectively, with 19 bases between them. As to time point: week 35, safety follow-up. One vaccine dose held 300 ug of mutant IDH1 20-mer peptide and came with topical imiquimod. This material consisted of PBMCs, taken from a glioma patient whose treatment included an IDH1 peptide vaccine. This sequence joins TRBV7-9 and TRBJ2-1; possibly TRBD2 for D (7 bases). The origin of this receptor is a man between 45 and 60 years old with glioma. CDR3 sequence (DNA): TGTGCCAGCAGCTTCCCGGCACGGGGGGCTCCTTCCTACAATGAGCAGTTCTTC. Its translation: CASSFPARGAPSYNEQFF. Full variable domain (missing parts from reference TRBV7-9 and TRBJ2-1): DTGVSQNPRHKITKRGQNVTFRCDPISEHNRLYWYRQTLGQGPEFLTYFQNEAQLEKSRLLSDRFSAERPKGSFSTLEIQRTEQGDSAMYLCASSFPARGAPSYNEQFFGPGTRLTVL.